These T cell receptor beta chains were read from a single sample in a study of blood T cell repertoires in COVID-19. Data came from immunoSEQ multiplex PCR; TCRdb stores just in-frame clones and leaves some out. Of about 170,000 clones in the sample, less than 90% were seen once. Sequenced sample: PBMCs or T cells enriched from blood (not recorded which). The receptors here all came from a woman between 45 and 65 years old who had recovered from COVID-19. Both conserved end residues are part of each CDR3. Fields, in order: J gene, V gene, D gene, clone size, CDR3 DNA, CDR3 protein. A D gene is named only where the DNA matches it firmly. A row's size may be missing; if present it is once, few, many or a size class.

j_gene: TRBJ2-1; v_gene: TRBV28; d_gene: NA; abundance: NA; CDR3nt: TGTGCCAGCAGTTTATTTCGGGATGAGCAGTTCTTC; CDR3aa: CASSLFRDEQFF
j_gene: TRBJ2-7; v_gene: TRBV21-1; d_gene: NA; abundance: NA; CDR3nt: TGTGCCAGCAGCAAAGAGGGGACTACTATCCGTCGCTACGAGCAGTACTTC; CDR3aa: CASSKEGTTIRRYEQYF
j_gene: TRBJ2-1; v_gene: TRBV2; d_gene: TRBD2; abundance: NA; CDR3nt: TGTGCCAGCAACCCAGGACTAGCGGGGGTGAATGAGCAGTTCTTC; CDR3aa: CASNPGLAGVNEQFF
j_gene: TRBJ2-7; v_gene: TRBV28; d_gene: NA; abundance: NA; CDR3nt: TGTGCCAGCAGTTTTAAGCCCTACGAGCAGTACTTC; CDR3aa: CASSFKPYEQYF
j_gene: TRBJ2-1; v_gene: TRBV19; d_gene: TRBD2; abundance: NA; CDR3nt: TGTGCCAGTAGTATGTCGACTAGCGGGACCGAGCAGTTCTTC; CDR3aa: CASSMSTSGTEQFF
j_gene: TRBJ2-3; v_gene: TRBV2; d_gene: TRBD2; abundance: NA; CDR3nt: TGTGCCAGCATCCCAAGGGGGGCGGGAGGGCCGCGGGATACGCAGTATTTT; CDR3aa: CASIPRGAGGPRDTQYF
j_gene: TRBJ2-2; v_gene: TRBV27; d_gene: NA; abundance: NA; CDR3nt: TGTGCCAGCAGCCACACGAACACCGGGGAGCTGTTTTTT; CDR3aa: CASSHTNTGELFF
j_gene: TRBJ1-5; v_gene: TRBV18; d_gene: NA; abundance: NA; CDR3nt: TGTGCCAGCTCACCTTCCCCGTTGCGTAGCAATCAGCCCCAGCATTTT; CDR3aa: CASSPSPLRSNQPQHF
j_gene: TRBJ1-4; v_gene: TRBV5-1; d_gene: NA; abundance: NA; CDR3nt: TGCGCCAGCAGCTCGACAGGACGAAATGAAAAACTGTTTTTT; CDR3aa: CASSSTGRNEKLFF
j_gene: TRBJ1-1; v_gene: TRBV2; d_gene: TRBD1; abundance: few; CDR3nt: TGTGCCAGCAGGTACAGGGGGATGAACACTGAAGCTTTCTTT; CDR3aa: CASRYRGMNTEAFF
j_gene: TRBJ2-7; v_gene: TRBV28; d_gene: TRBD1; abundance: NA; CDR3nt: TGTGCCAGCAGAGGCCCGGGACAGGGCTCCTACGAGCAGTACTTC; CDR3aa: CASRGPGQGSYEQYF
j_gene: TRBJ2-1; v_gene: TRBV15; d_gene: TRBD2; abundance: NA; CDR3nt: TGTGCCACCAGCAGAGGGGCGGGCGGACTAGCGGGAGGGAAGGTCGGCAATGAGCAGTTCTTC; CDR3aa: CATSRGAGGLAGGKVGNEQFF
j_gene: TRBJ2-6; v_gene: TRBV7-9; d_gene: TRBD1; abundance: NA; CDR3nt: TGTGCCAGCAGCACAGAGGCGGGACAGGAACCCTCTGGGGCCAACGTCCTGACTTTC; CDR3aa: CASSTEAGQEPSGANVLTF
j_gene: TRBJ2-5; v_gene: TRBV5-1; d_gene: NA; abundance: NA; CDR3nt: TGCGCCAGCAGCCCGCAGGGGTACCAAGAGACCCAGTACTTC; CDR3aa: CASSPQGYQETQYF
j_gene: TRBJ2-2; v_gene: TRBV2; d_gene: NA; abundance: NA; CDR3nt: TGTGCCAGCACCTGGGGCCTGACACCAAACACCGGGGAGCTGTTTTTT; CDR3aa: CASTWGLTPNTGELFF
j_gene: TRBJ2-7; v_gene: TRBV5-1; d_gene: TRBD2; abundance: NA; CDR3nt: TGCGCCAGCAGCTTAGGCGGCGGGAGGACCTACGAGCAGTACTTC; CDR3aa: CASSLGGGRTYEQYF
j_gene: TRBJ1-5; v_gene: TRBV3-1/TRBV3-2; d_gene: TRBD1; abundance: NA; CDR3nt: TGTGCCAGCAGCCTACAGGGGGCGGATCAGCCCCAGCATTTT; CDR3aa: CASSLQGADQPQHF
j_gene: TRBJ2-3; v_gene: TRBV11-3; d_gene: TRBD1; abundance: NA; CDR3nt: TGTGCCAGCAGCTTAGGGACAGGAGAAACAGATACGCAGTATTTT; CDR3aa: CASSLGTGETDTQYF
j_gene: TRBJ2-5; v_gene: TRBV29-1; d_gene: TRBD1; abundance: NA; CDR3nt: TGCAGCGTTGGACAGGGGGCGGTCGAGACCCAGTACTTC; CDR3aa: CSVGQGAVETQYF
j_gene: TRBJ2-6; v_gene: TRBV11-3; d_gene: TRBD1; abundance: NA; CDR3nt: TGTGCCAGCAGCCCCGGACAGGGGGCTGGTGGGGCCAACGTCCTGACTTTC; CDR3aa: CASSPGQGAGGANVLTF
j_gene: TRBJ1-4; v_gene: TRBV20-1; d_gene: NA; abundance: NA; CDR3nt: TGCAGTGCTCGGGCGGGTGAAAAACTGTTTTTT; CDR3aa: CSARAGEKLFF
j_gene: TRBJ2-1; v_gene: TRBV28; d_gene: TRBD1; abundance: NA; CDR3nt: TGTGCCAGCAGTCGAGACAGGGGTTTCGGTAATGAGCAGTTCTTC; CDR3aa: CASSRDRGFGNEQFF
j_gene: TRBJ1-3; v_gene: TRBV6-5; d_gene: NA; abundance: NA; CDR3nt: TGTGCCAGCAGTCGTATCTTGAGCTCTGGAAACACCATATATTTT; CDR3aa: CASSRILSSGNTIYF